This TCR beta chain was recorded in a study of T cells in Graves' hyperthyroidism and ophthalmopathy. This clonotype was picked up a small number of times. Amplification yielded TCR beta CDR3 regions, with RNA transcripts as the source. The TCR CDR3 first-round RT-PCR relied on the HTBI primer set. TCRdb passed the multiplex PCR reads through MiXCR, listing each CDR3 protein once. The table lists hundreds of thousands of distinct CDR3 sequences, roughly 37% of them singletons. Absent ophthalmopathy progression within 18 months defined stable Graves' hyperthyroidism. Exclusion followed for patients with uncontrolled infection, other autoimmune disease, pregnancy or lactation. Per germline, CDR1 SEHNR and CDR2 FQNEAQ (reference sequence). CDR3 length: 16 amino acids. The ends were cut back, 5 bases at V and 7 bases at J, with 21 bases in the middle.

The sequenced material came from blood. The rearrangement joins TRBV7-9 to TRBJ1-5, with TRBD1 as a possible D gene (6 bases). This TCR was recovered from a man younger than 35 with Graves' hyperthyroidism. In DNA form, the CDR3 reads TGTGCCAGCAGCCCGACCGGGACGGGGGCGGGCCAGCCCCAGCATTTT. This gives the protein CASSPTGTGAGQPQHF.